These 14 T cell receptor beta chains came from one sample sequenced in a study of vaccination effects on CD4 cells after COVID-19. Prior to sequencing, the ViraFEST assay stimulated PBMC with viral peptide pools, which expanded the antigen-specific CD4+ T cells. It was after approximately 11 days of culture that CD4+ T cells were isolated. Absence of prior SARS-CoV-2 infection characterized the vaccine recipients, who showed negative nucleocapsid antibodies. These TCRs' antigens remain unknown. The method was immunoSEQ multiplex PCR; TCRdb's version includes in-frame clones alone and lacks a portion of them. The table records about 41,000 clones, 65% to 80% of them present only once. Sequenced here: CD4+ T cells from PBMCs cultured with HCoV-NL63 spike peptides, sampled before COVID-19 vaccination. The receptors stem from a human donor who received a COVID-19 vaccine.

The chain has TRBV7-3 and TRBJ2-2, with 7 bases matching TRBD2. Looked up from germline, CDR1 is SGHTA and CDR2 is FQGTGA. The CDR3 is 15 residues long. J was trimmed by 3 bases and V by 2 bases; bases with no gene match: 3. The DNA for the CDR3 is TGTGCCAGCAGCTTAGCGGGACTATACACCGGGGAGCTGTTTTTT. Amino acid sequence: CASSLAGLYTGELFF.

The V call is TRBV19, the J call TRBJ1-1, with D uncertain. The CDR3 has 14 residues. The germline V and J ends were trimmed by 3 bases and 3 bases, with 11 bases remaining between them. Germline CDR1 and CDR2: LNHDA and SQIVND (reference sequence). In nucleotides, the CDR3 is TGTGCCAGTAGTATTGGAAGGGATGACACTGAAGCTTTCTTT. Protein sequence: CASSIGRDDTEAFF. Based on the CDR3 plus reference TRBV19 and TRBJ1-1, the full variable domain is DGGITQSPKYLFRKEGQNVTLSCEQNLNHDAMYWYRQDPGQGLRLIYYSQIVNDFQKGDIAEGYSVSREKKESFPLTVTSAQKNPTAFYLCASSIGRDDTEAFFGQGTRLTVV.

The chain combines TRBV2 with TRBJ1-2; D not certain. The V end was cut by 8 bases, the J end by 6 bases, with 7 bases between. This CDR3 has 10 amino acids. The germline gives CDR1 SNHLY, CDR2 FYNNEI. This chain's CDR3 is CASSGDGYTF. As DNA, the CDR3 is TGTGCCAGCTCGGGAGATGGCTACACCTTC. The entire variable domain, with the rest obtained from reference TRBV2 and TRBJ1-2, is as follows: EPEVTQTPSHQVTQMGQEVILRCVPISNHLYFYWYRQILGQKVEFLVSFYNNEISEKSEIFDDQFSVERPDGSNFTLKIRSTKLEDSAMYFCASSGDGYTFGSGTRLTVV.

V and J are TRBV5-4 and TRBJ2-7, with D perhaps matching TRBD1 (6 bases). The germline V and J ends were trimmed by 2 bases and 0 bases, with 12 bases remaining between them. CDR3 length: 15 amino acids. Germline CDR1 and CDR2: SGHNT and YYREEE (reference sequence). The CDR3 coding sequence is TGTGCCAGCAGCTTTAGGACAGCGAGCTCCTACGAGCAGTACGTC. Amino acids: CASSFRTASSYEQYV.

The chain employs TRBV11-2 and TRBJ2-3; perhaps TRBD1 as D (5 bases). The CDR3 covers 15 residues. CDR1 SGHAT and CDR2 FQNNGV come from the germline V gene. V lost 5 bases and J 1 base, leaving 13 bases between the germline ends. CDR3 region: CASSDSKDRTDTQYF. DNA of the CDR3: TGTGCCAGCAGCGACAGCAAGGATCGCACAGATACGCAGTATTTT. Full variable domain (outside the CDR3, taken from reference TRBV11-2 and TRBJ2-3): EAGVAQSPRYKIIEKRQSVAFWCNPISGHATLYWYQQILGQGPKLLIQFQNNGVVDDSQLPKDRFSAERLKGVDSTLKIQPAKLEDSAVYLCASSDSKDRTDTQYFGPGTRLTVL.

This chain joins TRBV5-1 and TRBJ2-3; possibly TRBD2 for D (5 bases). Germline V gene data show CDR1 as SGHRS and CDR2 as YFSETQ. Trimming left V 4 bases short and J 4 bases short, with 13 bases between. This CDR3 is 14 amino acids long. CDR3 sequence (DNA): TGCGCCAGCAGCGAGCAGACTAATTCAGATACGCAGTATTTT. Its protein is CASSEQTNSDTQYF.

This clone occurred once. The chain employs TRBV27 and TRBJ1-2; possibly TRBD1 for D (6 bases). Trimming shortened V by 2 bases and J by 2 bases, and 21 bases separated the two germline ends. The CDR3 spans 18 residues. CDR1 is MNHEY, CDR2 SMNVEV, per germline (reference sequence). The CDR3 is CASSLRGQGMMVNYGYTF. The DNA for the CDR3 is TGTGCCAGCAGTTTACGGGGGCAGGGAATGATGGTGAACTATGGCTACACCTTC.

This chain links TRBV29-1 with TRBJ2-2, with D possibly being TRBD2 (5 bases). The CDR3 runs 14 residues. The V gene's germline CDR1 is SQVTM and CDR2 ANQGSEA. Trimming removed 7 bases from V and 2 bases from J, with 14 bases in between. The CDR3: CSALTGVNTGELFF. CDR3 DNA: TGCAGCGCTCTTACCGGGGTTAACACCGGGGAGCTGTTTTTT.

Of note for this clone: This sample also contains other DNA sequences that code for the same CDR3. V usage is TRBV5-5 and J usage is TRBJ2-5; 15 nucleotides align to TRBD2. This CDR3 has 16 amino acids. The germline V gene encodes CDR1 SGHKS and CDR2 YYEKEE (reference sequence). Trimming cost V 5 bases and J 5 bases; bases outside gene matches: 7. The CDR3: CASSLGLAGGQETQYF. The CDR3 nucleotides read TGTGCCAGCAGTCTTGGACTAGCGGGGGGGCAGGAGACCCAGTACTTC.

V gene TRBV15 combines with J gene TRBJ1-6, with TRBD1 matching 7 bases. CDR1 is LNHNV, CDR2 YYDKDF, per germline (reference sequence). The J segment lost 7 bases and the V segment lost 1 base, leaving 4 bases of the junction unmatched. The CDR3 loop spans 15 amino acids. This CDR3 reads CATSRVATGNSPLHF. As DNA, the CDR3 is TGTGCCACCAGCAGAGTCGCGACAGGGAATTCACCCCTCCACTTT.

This chain connects TRBV28 to TRBJ2-5; TRBD1 might be the D (6 bases). Deletions cut 7 bases from V and 0 bases from J, with 15 bases between. The V gene's germline CDR1 is MDHEN and CDR2 SYDVKM. This CDR3 has 15 residues. Written as DNA, the CDR3 is TGTGCCAGCACCCGGGACACTACGGACCAAGAGACCCAGTACTTC. It yields the protein CASTRDTTDQETQYF.

This clone was seen only a few times. V is TRBV30 and J is TRBJ1-2; D call uncertain. The ends were cut back, 1 base at V and 4 bases at J, with 10 bases in the middle. Germline loops: CDR1 GTSNPN, CDR2 SVGIG (reference sequence). The CDR3 contains 13 residues. This CDR3 reads CAWSARMRYGYTF. The CDR3 DNA is TGTGCCTGGAGTGCCAGAATGCGCTATGGCTACACCTTC.

This clone is medium-sized within its sample. V and J are TRBV27 and TRBJ1-2; no firm D call. Trimming cost V 4 bases and J 6 bases, with 15 bases left between them. Germline-derived CDR1 and CDR2 are MNHEY and SMNVEV (reference sequence). The CDR3 consists of 14 residues. DNA of the CDR3: TGTGCCAGCAGTTCCAATAGGCTCGGACATGGCTACACCTTC. It encodes CASSSNRLGHGYTF.

This clone has just one count. The rearrangement uses TRBV5-1 and TRBJ1-2; 10 bases fit TRBD1. The CDR3 covers 15 residues. Germline lookup yields CDR1 SGHRS and CDR2 YFSETQ. J lost 4 bases, V lost 4 bases, and 7 bases had no gene match. CDR3 bases: TGCGCCAGCAGCAGTGGGACAGGGGTGAGCTATGGCTACACCTTC. Translating gives CASSSGTGVSYGYTF.